The 20 T cell receptor beta chains presented below share a single source sample, sequenced in a study of T cell responses to AZD1222 COVID-19 vaccine. Measured with immunoSEQ multiplex PCR; TCRdb has only the in-frame clones, and not every one. The table shows some 88,000 clones, with 90% occurring only once. This material consisted of peripheral blood, taken 28 days after the second AZD1222 dose. These receptors all stem from an adult who received the AZD1222 COVID-19 vaccine.

This rearrangement joins TRBV7-2 to TRBJ1-4; possible D gene TRBD1, 5 bases. Germline V lookup: CDR1 SGHTA, CDR2 FQGNSA. The CDR3 runs to 15 residues. The ends were cut back, 1 base at V and 4 bases at J, with 10 bases in the middle. CDR3 amino acids: CASSLEVRVNEKLFF. As DNA, the CDR3 is TGTGCCAGCAGCTTAGAAGTCAGGGTTAATGAAAAACTGTTTTTT.

The rearrangement links TRBV5-1 to TRBJ2-7; 10 nucleotides align to TRBD1. Germline trimming cut 4 bases from V and 3 bases from J; bases unmatched to any gene: 4. The CDR3 extends over 14 amino acids. Looked up from germline, CDR1 is SGHRS and CDR2 is YFSETQ. As DNA, the CDR3 is TGCGCCAGCAGCATCCGGACAGGGGGCTACGAGCAGTACTTC. Its translation: CASSIRTGGYEQYF.

The chain is built from TRBV18 and TRBJ1-4, with 9 nucleotides matching TRBD1. The CDR3 spans 16 residues. Looked up from germline, CDR1 is KGHSH and CDR2 is LQKENI. The junction had 9 bases not matched to a gene; V was cut back by 6 bases and J by 4 bases. The CDR3 DNA is TGTGCCAGCTCTCCGAGAGAGACAGGGGGTAATGAAAAACTGTTTTTT. Translating gives CASSPRETGGNEKLFF.

This chain connects TRBV6-5 to TRBJ1-1; TRBD1 matches 7 bases. In germline, CDR1 is MNHEY, CDR2 SVGAGI. Trimming took 6 bases from V and 10 from J; bases not matched to a gene: 14. The CDR3 has 14 residues. CDR3 sequence: CASRRTGQPFGAFF. CDR3 nucleotides: TGTGCCAGCAGAAGAACGGGACAGCCGTTCGGAGCTTTCTTT.

This sequence joins TRBV18 and TRBJ1-4; TRBD1 aligns across 7 bases. Germline CDR1 and CDR2: KGHSH and LQKENI. The CDR3 sequence is 16 residues long. Unmatched junction bases numbered 6, after V lost 5 bases and J lost 0 bases. CDR3 sequence (DNA): TGTGCCAGCTCATCGGGACAGATAGCAACTAATGAAAAACTGTTTTTT. Protein sequence: CASSSGQIATNEKLFF.

The V call is TRBV11-2, the J call TRBJ1-2; 8 bases line up with TRBD1. Germline values: CDR1 SGHAT, CDR2 FQNNGV. The length of the CDR3 is 14 residues. The V gene end was trimmed by 6 bases and the J gene end by 4 bases; junction bases not matched to a gene: 7. This CDR3 reads CASSYYTGGYGYTF. The CDR3 region has the DNA TGTGCCAGCAGTTACTACACAGGGGGCTATGGCTACACCTTC.

The chain joins TRBV28 to TRBJ1-2; D is undetermined. V was cut by 5 bases and J by 8 bases, with 6 bases left in between. This CDR3 contains 10 residues. Germline V gene sequence: CDR1 MDHEN, CDR2 SYDVKM. CDR3 DNA sequence: TGTGCCAGCAGTGGGAAGGGCTACACCTTC. This translates into CASSGKGYTF.

The chain links TRBV10-1 to TRBJ2-3; 11 bases are shared with TRBD2. The CDR3 is 15 amino acids. J was trimmed by 2 bases and V by 5 bases; bases with no gene match: 3. Per the germline V gene, CDR1 is WNHNN and CDR2 is SYGVQD (reference sequence). CDR3: CASSLTSGATDTQYF. The CDR3 region has the DNA TGCGCCAGCAGTTTGACTAGCGGGGCCACAGATACGCAGTATTTT.

The J gene is TRBJ2-2, the V gene TRBV3-1 (or the pseudogene TRBV3-2); 9 bases agree with TRBD1. The CDR3 runs to 15 residues. Trimming removed 4 bases from V and 5 bases from J; junction bases left unmatched: 5. Per the germline V gene, CDR1 is LGHDT and CDR2 is YNNKEL (reference sequence). This chain's CDR3 is CASSPTGGKTGELFF. DNA for the CDR3: TGTGCCAGCAGCCCCACAGGGGGCAAAACCGGGGAGCTGTTTTTT.

The rearrangement uses TRBV5-5 and TRBJ2-6, with D unresolved. Trimming stripped 0 bases from V and 3 bases from J, with 13 bases between. Germline assignment: CDR1 SGHKS and CDR2 YYEKEE (reference sequence). The CDR3 extends over 17 amino acids. The CDR3 here is CASSLDASGGGANVLTF. In DNA form, the CDR3 reads TGTGCCAGCAGCTTGGATGCATCGGGTGGTGGGGCCAACGTCCTGACTTTC.

The chain couples TRBV5-1 to TRBJ2-1; 8 bases align to TRBD1. The J segment lost 9 bases and the V segment lost 0 bases, leaving 8 bases of the junction unmatched. CDR3 length: 15 amino acids. Looked up from germline, CDR1 is SGHRS and CDR2 is YFSETQ. CDR3 protein: CASSLGQGFRSEQFF. In DNA form, the CDR3 reads TGCGCCAGCAGCTTGGGACAGGGGTTCCGGAGTGAGCAGTTCTTC.

The gene calls are TRBV3-1 (or the pseudogene TRBV3-2) and TRBJ2-6; 13 bases line up with TRBD2. Germline V gene data show CDR1 as LGHDT and CDR2 as YNNKEL (reference sequence). The CDR3 is 16 amino acids. J lost 2 bases, V lost 7 bases, and 2 bases had no gene match. The CDR3 DNA is TGTGCCAGCACCGGGACTAGCGGGACTGGGGCCAACGTCCTGACTTTC. Its translation: CASTGTSGTGANVLTF.

This clone was counted a single time. This rearrangement joins TRBV24-1 to TRBJ2-3, with TRBD2 matching over 8 bases. Germline CDR1 and CDR2: KGHDR and SFDVKD. The CDR3 contains 14 residues. Unmatched junction bases numbered 1, after V lost 1 base and J lost 5 bases. The DNA for the CDR3 is TGTGCCACCAGTGATTTCCGGGGGGGAGATACGCAGTATTTT. This encodes CATSDFRGGDTQYF.

The chain is built from TRBV9 and TRBJ2-7; 8 bases are shared with TRBD2. Germline V lookup: CDR1 SGDLS, CDR2 YYNGEE. V lost 0 bases and J lost 0; bases outside the gene matches: 5. The CDR3 extends over 16 amino acids. CDR3 sequence: CASSVDGAGASYEQYF. CDR3 nucleotides: TGTGCCAGCAGCGTAGATGGAGCGGGGGCCTCCTACGAGCAGTACTTC.

This chain links TRBV7-6 with TRBJ1-1; D is possibly TRBD1 (5 bases). Germline V gene sequence: CDR1 SGHVS, CDR2 FNYEAQ. With 2 bases removed from V and 2 bases from J, the gap between germline ends came to 6 bases. The CDR3 runs to 13 residues. The DNA of the CDR3 is TGTGCCAGCAGCTTACAGGGAAACACTGAAGCTTTCTTT. Amino acid sequence: CASSLQGNTEAFF.

The rearrangement joins TRBV28 to TRBJ1-1, with D unresolved. V lost 6 bases and J 5 bases, leaving 16 bases between the germline ends. CDR1 and CDR2 (germline): MDHEN, SYDVKM. This CDR3 contains 14 residues. The CDR3 loop is CASRRAGLVTEAFF. CDR3 DNA: TGTGCCAGCAGGCGAGCGGGCCTTGTAACTGAAGCTTTCTTT.

This chain links TRBV5-4 with TRBJ1-6; D call uncertain. The length of the CDR3 is 15 residues. Trimming shortened V by 0 bases and J by 5 bases, and 9 bases separated the two germline ends. Germline CDR1 is SGHNT and CDR2 is YYREEE (reference sequence). In nucleotides, the CDR3 is TGTGCCAGCAGCTTGGATCCCGGAAATAATTCACCCCTCCACTTT. Its translation: CASSLDPGNNSPLHF.

The chain is built from TRBV7-2 and TRBJ1-6, with no clear D. This CDR3 spans 14 amino acids. Germline lookup yields CDR1 SGHTA and CDR2 FQGNSA. The V end lost 1 base, the J end lost 5 bases, and 6 bases lay between the germline ends. CDR3 coding DNA: TGTGCCAGCAGCTTAGGGTCCGATAATTCACCCCTCCACTTT. Protein product: CASSLGSDNSPLHF.

The rearrangement links TRBV6-5 to TRBJ1-2; D is unresolved. This CDR3 comprises 13 residues. The V end lost 1 base, the J end lost 6 bases, and 9 bases lay between the germline ends. In germline, CDR1 is MNHEY, CDR2 SVGAGI. The DNA for the CDR3 is TGTGCCAGCAGTTACTTCGGACCGGATGGCTACACCTTC. This codes for CASSYFGPDGYTF.

The DNA of the CDR3 is TGTGCCAGTAGTAGCTCCCAGGGTTCTGGAAACACCATATATTTT. Amino acid sequence: CASSSSQGSGNTIYF. The genes are TRBV19 and TRBJ1-3; a weak D match, TRBD1 (5 bases). V dropped 4 bases and J dropped 1 base, with 11 bases sitting between them. The length of the CDR3 is 15 residues. From germline, CDR1 is LNHDA and CDR2 SQIVND (reference sequence).